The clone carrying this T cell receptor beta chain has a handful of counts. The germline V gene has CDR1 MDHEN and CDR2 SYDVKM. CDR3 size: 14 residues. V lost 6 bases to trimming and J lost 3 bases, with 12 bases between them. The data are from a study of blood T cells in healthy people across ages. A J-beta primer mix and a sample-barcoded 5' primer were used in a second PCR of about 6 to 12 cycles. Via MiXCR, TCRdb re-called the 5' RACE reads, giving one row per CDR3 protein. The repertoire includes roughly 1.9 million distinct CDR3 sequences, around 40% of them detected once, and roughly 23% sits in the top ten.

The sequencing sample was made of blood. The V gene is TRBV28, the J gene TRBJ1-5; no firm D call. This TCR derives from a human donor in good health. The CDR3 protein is CASSQDGYNQPQHF. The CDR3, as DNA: TGTGCCAGCAGCCAGGACGGTTACAATCAGCCCCAGCATTTT.